This T cell receptor (beta chain) was observed in a study of a mutant IDH1 vaccine in newly diagnosed glioma. Study-wide background: Of the patients given treatment, approximately 60% were male and approximately 38% were female, and a mean age of roughly 40 years was recorded. It was radiotherapy, temozolomide, or both that patients received previously, with most receiving both.

Sequencing used immunoSEQ multiplex PCR; TCRdb keeps in-frame clones, though not all of them. Of more than 40,000 clones detected, roughly 78% appear once; the ten largest clones hold around 2%. This clone was observed a single time. Antigen unknown. The time point denotes: week 5, during vaccination. Topical imiquimod was applied with each vaccine dose, which held 300 ug of mutant IDH1 20-mer peptide. The donor cohort comprised cases of new WHO grade 3 or 4 IDH1-mutant, ATRX-lost astrocytoma. Study findings and constraints: Of the patients, approximately 93% had vaccine-induced immune responses.

The material sequenced was PBMCs, taken from a glioma patient whose treatment included an IDH1 peptide vaccine. The source of this sequence is a woman in her 40s with glioma.

The CDR3 DNA sequence: TGTGCCAGCAGCTTGGGTGGGACAGGGGCCGAGACCCAGTACTTC. The encoded protein is CASSLGGTGAETQYF. This sequence joins TRBV5-4 and TRBJ2-5; TRBD1 matches 10 bases. The CDR3 contains 15 residues. The V gene end was trimmed by 0 bases and the J gene end by 5 bases; junction bases not matched to a gene: 4. Germline V gives CDR1 SGHNT, CDR2 YYREEE (reference sequence).